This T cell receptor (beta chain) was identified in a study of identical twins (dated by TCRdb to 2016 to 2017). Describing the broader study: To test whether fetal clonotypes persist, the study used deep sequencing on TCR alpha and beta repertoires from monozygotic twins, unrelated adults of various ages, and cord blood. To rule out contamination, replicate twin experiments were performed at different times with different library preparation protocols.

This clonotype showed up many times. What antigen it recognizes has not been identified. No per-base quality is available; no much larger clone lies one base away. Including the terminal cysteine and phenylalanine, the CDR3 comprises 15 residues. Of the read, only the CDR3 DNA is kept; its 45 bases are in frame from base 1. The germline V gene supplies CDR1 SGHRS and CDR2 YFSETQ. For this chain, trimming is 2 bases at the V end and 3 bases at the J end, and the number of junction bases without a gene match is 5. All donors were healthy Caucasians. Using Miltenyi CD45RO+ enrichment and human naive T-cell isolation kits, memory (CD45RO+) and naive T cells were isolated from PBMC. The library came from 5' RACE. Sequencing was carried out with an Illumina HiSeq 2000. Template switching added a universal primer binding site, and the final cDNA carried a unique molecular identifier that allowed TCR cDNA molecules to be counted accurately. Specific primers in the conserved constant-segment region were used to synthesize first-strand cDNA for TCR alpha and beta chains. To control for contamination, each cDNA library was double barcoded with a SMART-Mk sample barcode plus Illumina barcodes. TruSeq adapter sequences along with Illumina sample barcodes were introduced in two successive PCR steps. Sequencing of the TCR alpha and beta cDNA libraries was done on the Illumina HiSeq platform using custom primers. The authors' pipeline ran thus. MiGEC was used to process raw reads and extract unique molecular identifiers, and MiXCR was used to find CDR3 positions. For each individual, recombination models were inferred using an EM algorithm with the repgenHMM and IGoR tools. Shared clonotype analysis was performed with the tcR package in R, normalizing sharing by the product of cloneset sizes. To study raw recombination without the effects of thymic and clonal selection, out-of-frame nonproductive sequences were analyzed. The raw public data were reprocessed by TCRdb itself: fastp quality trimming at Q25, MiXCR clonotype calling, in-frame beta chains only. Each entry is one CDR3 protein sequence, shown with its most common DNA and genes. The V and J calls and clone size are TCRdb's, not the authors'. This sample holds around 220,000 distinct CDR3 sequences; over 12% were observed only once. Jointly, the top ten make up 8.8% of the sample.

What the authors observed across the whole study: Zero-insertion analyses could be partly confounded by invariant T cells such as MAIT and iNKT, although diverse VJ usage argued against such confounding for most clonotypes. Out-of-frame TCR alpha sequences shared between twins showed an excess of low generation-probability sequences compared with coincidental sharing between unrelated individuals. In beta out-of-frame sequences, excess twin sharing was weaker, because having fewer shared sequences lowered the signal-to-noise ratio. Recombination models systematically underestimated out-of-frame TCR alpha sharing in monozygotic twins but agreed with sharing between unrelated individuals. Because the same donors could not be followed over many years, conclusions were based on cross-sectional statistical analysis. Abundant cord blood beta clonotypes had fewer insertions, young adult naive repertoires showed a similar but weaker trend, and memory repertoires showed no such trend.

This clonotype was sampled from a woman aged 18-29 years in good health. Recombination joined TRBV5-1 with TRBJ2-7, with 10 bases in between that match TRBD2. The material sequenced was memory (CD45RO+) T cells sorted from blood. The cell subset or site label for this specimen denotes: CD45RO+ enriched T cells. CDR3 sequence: CASSFRTSGNYEQYF. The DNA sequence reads TGCGCCAGCAGCTTCAGGACTAGCGGTAACTACGAGCAGTACTTC.